The 32 T cell receptor beta chains reported below all come from one sample, sequenced in a study of CD8+CD57+ T cells in acquired aplastic anemia. The sequenced patients had an expansion of CD8+CD57+ cells seen by flow cytometry. Using genomic DNA as the template, TCR beta VDJ and CDR3 profiling was carried out. TCRdb ran MiXCR on the reads and lists one entry per CDR3 protein. The sample lists some 170,000 distinct CDR3 sequences; roughly 48% were seen once. Sample: sorted CD4+, CD8+, or CD8+CD57+ T cells (not recorded which) from PBMCs. The receptors come from a human donor with aplastic anemia.

The chain combines TRBV9 with TRBJ1-1; D is undetermined. Trimming cost V 3 bases and J 6 bases, with 15 bases left between them. Germline CDR1 is SGDLS and CDR2 is YYNGEE. There are 14 residues in the CDR3. The DNA for the CDR3 is TGTGCCAGCAGCGCGGGCCCGACATCTGCTGAAGCTTTCTTT. This translates into CASSAGPTSAEAFF.

The chain combines TRBV19 with TRBJ2-1; 13 bases align to TRBD2. The CDR3 spans 16 residues. After removal of 6 bases from V and 8 bases from J, the junction contained 10 bases not matched to a gene. CDR1 is LNHDA, CDR2 SQIVND, per germline (reference sequence). The CDR3 DNA reads TGTGCCAGTAGGCATACCGGGACTAGCGGGACGGATGAGCAGTTCTTC. It specifies CASRHTGTSGTDEQFF.

This clonotype appeared many times. The chain links TRBV13 to TRBJ2-1; TRBD2 aligns across 11 bases. CDR3 length: 17 residues. CDR1 and CDR2 from the germline V gene are PRHDT and FYEKMQ (reference sequence). Losses at the gene ends were 2 bases for V and 7 bases for J; bases not matched to a gene: 10. This CDR3 is CASSLSLTSGARNEQFF. CDR3 in DNA: TGTGCCAGCAGCTTATCCTTGACTAGCGGGGCCCGAAATGAGCAGTTCTTC.

Note on this clonotype: One junction end does not reproduce the germline sequence, and a read error may be involved. The genes are TRBV25-1 and TRBJ1-1; maybe TRBD1 (5 bases). CDR1 and CDR2 (germline): MGHDK, SYGVNS. The CDR3 loop spans 11 amino acids. CDR3 residues: CAGTLTGEAFF. CDR3 nucleotide sequence: TGTGCCGGCACCTTAACAGGCGAAGCCTTCTTT.

The rearrangement links TRBV20-1 to TRBJ1-6; D is unclear. Trimming took off 6 bases at V and 13 bases at J, with 19 bases between the two ends. This CDR3 spans 13 amino acids. From germline, CDR1 is DFQATT and CDR2 SNEGSKA (reference sequence). In DNA form, the CDR3 reads TGCAGTGCGGTAAGGACGTTGTCGGAGCCCCTCCACTTT. Its translation: CSAVRTLSEPLHF.

The rearrangement uses TRBV7-6 and TRBJ2-7; 8 bases match TRBD1. Trimming removed 4 bases from V and 3 bases from J; junction bases left unmatched: 8. CDR1 is SGHVS, CDR2 FNYEAQ, per germline. This CDR3 has 15 residues. CDR3 DNA: TGTGCCAGCAGCTACCAACCCGGGACAGGCTACGAGCAGTACTTC. This sequence encodes CASSYQPGTGYEQYF. Looking up the rest from reference TRBV7-6 and TRBJ2-7 gives the full variable domain: GAGVSQSPRYKVTKRGQDVALRCDPISGHVSLYWYRQALGQGPEFLTYFNYEAQQDKSGLPNDRFSAERPEGSISTLTIQRTEQRDSAMYRCASSYQPGTGYEQYFGPGTRLTVT.

This clonotype was picked up many times. The rearrangement links TRBV6-2 or TRBV6-3 to TRBJ2-1; 10 nucleotides agree with TRBD2. The CDR3 loop spans 15 amino acids. The germline V gene has CDR1 MNHEY and CDR2 SVGEGT. The trim removed 0 bases at V and 14 bases at J, leaving 10 bases unmatched. For the CDR3, the DNA is TGTGCCAGCAGTTACTCCTCGAAAGCGGGGGGGCACGAGTTCTTC. Residues: CASSYSSKAGGHEFF.

The chain links TRBV27 to TRBJ1-1; D is perhaps TRBD1 (5 bases). From germline, CDR1 is MNHEY and CDR2 SMNVEV (reference sequence). This CDR3 region has 15 residues. V dropped 5 bases and J dropped 7 bases, with 20 bases sitting between them. The CDR3 DNA reads TGTGCCAGCAGTCCCCGTACGGGGACCCATGGTGAAGCTTTCTTT. Its translation: CASSPRTGTHGEAFF.

This clonotype has just a few counts. In DNA form, the CDR3 reads TGTGCCAGCAGCCAACTTCAGGGGAGAGGGATGAACACTGAAGCTTTCTTT. It encodes CASSQLQGRGMNTEAFF. J is TRBJ1-1 and V is TRBV3-1, with TRBD1 as a possible D gene (6 bases). Deletions cut 2 bases from V and 0 bases from J, with 16 bases between. CDR1 LGHDT and CDR2 YNNKEL come from the germline V gene (reference sequence). This CDR3 comprises 17 residues.

This clonotype was seen more than once but under ten times. The chain combines TRBV19 with TRBJ2-7; 10 nucleotides line up with TRBD2. The V segment lost 2 bases and the J segment 2 bases; nucleotides outside the gene matches: 6. The germline CDR1 and CDR2 sequences are LNHDA and SQIVND (reference sequence). The CDR3 contains 16 residues. Here the CDR3 reads CASSINRAGGPYEQYF. CDR3 nucleotide sequence: TGTGCCAGTAGTATAAATCGAGCGGGAGGGCCCTACGAGCAGTACTTC. The complete variable domain, with remaining parts taken from reference TRBV19 and TRBJ2-7, reads DGGITQSPKYLFRKEGQNVTLSCEQNLNHDAMYWYRQDPGQGLRLIYYSQIVNDFQKGDIAEGYSVSREKKESFPLTVTSAQKNPTAFYLCASSINRAGGPYEQYFGPGTRLTVT.

This clonotype was detected only once. This CDR3 reads CANQRLTDTQYF. Here the CDR3 DNA reads TGTGCCAACCAGAGACTCACAGATACGCAGTATTTT. The chain employs TRBV24-1 and TRBJ2-3, with D unclear. The CDR3 is 12 amino acids. CDR1 KGHDR and CDR2 SFDVKD come from the germline V gene. Trimming shortened V by 11 bases and J by 2 bases, and 10 bases separated the two germline ends.

This clonotype was seen only once. V and J are TRBV20-1 and TRBJ1-1; 8 bases align to TRBD1. The J segment lost 3 bases and the V segment lost 0 bases, leaving 9 bases of the junction unmatched. The CDR3 sequence is 16 residues long. Germline-derived CDR1 and CDR2 are DFQATT and SNEGSKA (reference sequence). The CDR3 DNA follows: TGCAGTGCTAGAGATGTAAACAGGGGGGAGGACACTGAAGCTTTCTTT. Translated: CSARDVNRGEDTEAFF.

This chain uses TRBV11-2 with TRBJ2-1, with 11 bases identical to TRBD2. Germline V lookup: CDR1 SGHAT, CDR2 FQNNGV. Losses at the gene ends were 5 bases for V and 9 bases for J; bases not matched to a gene: 12. The CDR3 is 16 amino acids. CDR3 bases: TGTGCCAGCAGCCCAGTAGCGGGAGGGCCTAGTTCTGAGCAGTTCTTC. Translated: CASSPVAGGPSSEQFF.

The table lists this clonotype with a count of one. V and J are TRBV6-4 and TRBJ1-2, with D possibly being TRBD1 (6 bases). This CDR3 has 16 residues. The germline CDR1 and CDR2 sequences are MRHNA and SNTAGT. V lost 5 bases and J lost 4, with 20 bases in between. The CDR3 DNA is TGTGCCAGCAGTCCCCTTGGGGGGGGGGCGAGCTATGGCTACACCTTC. It is translated as CASSPLGGGASYGYTF.

This clonotype was recorded at least ten times. V gene TRBV2 combines with J gene TRBJ2-1; 9 bases map to TRBD2. V was clipped by 8 bases and J by 4 bases; unmatched bases: 9. The germline CDR1 and CDR2 sequences are SNHLY and FYNNEI. This CDR3 has 15 amino acids. The CDR3 reads CASWGGLAGYNEQFF. The CDR3 DNA reads TGTGCCAGCTGGGGGGGGCTAGCGGGATACAATGAGCAGTTCTTC. The full variable domain, in which reference TRBV2 and TRBJ2-1 provide the parts outside the CDR3, is EPEVTQTPSHQVTQMGQEVILRCVPISNHLYFYWYRQILGQKVEFLVSFYNNEISEKSEIFDDQFSVERPDGSNFTLKIRSTKLEDSAMYFCASWGGLAGYNEQFFGPGTRLTVL.

V usage is TRBV7-6 and J usage is TRBJ1-2, with a possible D match to TRBD1 (5 bases). This CDR3 has 15 amino acids. Trimming removed 4 bases from V and 8 bases from J, with 20 bases in between. Germline V CDR1 and CDR2: SGHVS, FNYEAQ. CDR3 in amino acids: CASSSTSSTGGGYTF. For the CDR3, the DNA is TGTGCCAGCAGCTCCACGAGCAGCACTGGGGGAGGCTACACCTTC.

The CDR3 sequence: CSARGQAYEAFF. DNA of the CDR3: TGCAGTGCTAGAGGACAGGCCTATGAAGCTTTCTTT. The chain recombines TRBV20-1 with TRBJ1-1; tentative D call: TRBD1 (6 bases). The germline V and J ends were trimmed by 1 base and 7 bases, with 10 bases remaining between them. Germline values: CDR1 DFQATT, CDR2 SNEGSKA (reference sequence). The CDR3 runs 12 residues.

This clonotype was seen ten or more times. An end of the junction does not agree with germline; a read error may underlie this. This rearrangement joins TRBV29-1 to TRBJ2-1, with D possibly called TRBD1 or TRBD2 (5 bases each). The length of the CDR3 is 10 residues. Per the germline V gene, CDR1 is SQVTM and CDR2 is ANQGSEA. The CDR3 DNA sequence: TGTGGGGGAAGAGGGAATGAGCAGTTCTTC. It specifies CGGRGNEQFF.

The chain links TRBV12-3 or TRBV12-4 to TRBJ1-2; the D is unclear. This CDR3 is 13 amino acids long. V lost 3 bases to trimming and J lost 0 bases, with 5 bases between them. The CDR3 DNA reads as TGTGCCAGCAGTTTTACTACTAACTATGGCTACACCTTC. Translation gives CASSFTTNYGYTF.

The CDR3 nucleotides read TGTGCCAGTAGTACGGGGCAGCCATATCAGCCCCAGCATTTT. Amino acids: CASSTGQPYQPQHF. This chain joins TRBV19 and TRBJ1-5; tentative D call: TRBD1 (5 bases). CDR1 is LNHDA and CDR2 is SQIVND in the germline V gene (reference sequence). V dropped 4 bases and J dropped 5 bases, with 12 bases sitting between them. The CDR3 is 14 amino acids.

This clonotype has at least ten counts. This chain links TRBV20-1 with TRBJ1-1; D is undetermined. The CDR3 is made up of 12 amino acids. V lost 3 bases and J lost 4, with 9 bases in between. Germline CDR1 reads DFQATT; CDR2 reads SNEGSKA (reference sequence). CDR3 sequence (DNA): TGCAGTGCTAGTCCCCTAAGCACTGAAGCTTTCTTT. This translates into CSASPLSTEAFF.

The chain recombines TRBV6-1 with TRBJ1-1; TRBD1 is a possible D gene (6 bases). The germline V and J ends were trimmed by 6 bases and 0 bases, with 14 bases remaining between them. This CDR3 contains 15 residues. Germline lookup yields CDR1 MNHNS and CDR2 SASEGT. The CDR3 loop reads CASRILQGMNTEAFF. The CDR3 DNA reads TGTGCCAGCAGGATTTTACAGGGCATGAACACTGAAGCTTTCTTT.

This clonotype was recorded at least ten times. This rearrangement joins TRBV5-1 to TRBJ2-3, with 12 bases identical to TRBD2. Germline CDR1 and CDR2: SGHRS and YFSETQ. This CDR3 is built from 15 residues. The V segment lost 4 bases and the J segment 5 bases; nucleotides outside the gene matches: 5. The CDR3 reads CASSQLAGGGDTQYF. In nucleotides, the CDR3 is TGCGCCAGCAGCCAACTAGCGGGGGGAGGAGATACGCAGTATTTT.

The chain is built from TRBV2 and TRBJ2-7; D not certain. CDR1 and CDR2 (germline): SNHLY, FYNNEI. The CDR3 is 13 amino acids. V was trimmed by 2 bases and J by 6 bases, leaving 11 bases between them. Written as DNA, the CDR3 is TGTGCCAGCAGTGAACAAGGATCTCCCGAGCAGTACTTC. It yields the protein CASSEQGSPEQYF.

This clonotype was recorded once. V usage is TRBV2 and J usage is TRBJ2-7; 7 bases align to TRBD1. This CDR3 spans 12 amino acids. With V trimmed by 11 bases and J by 4 bases, 8 bases remained unmatched. CDR1 is SNHLY, CDR2 FYNNEI, per germline. The CDR3 DNA sequence: TGTGCCTGGACAGGACCACTTTACGAGCAGTACTTC. Encoded protein: CAWTGPLYEQYF. The complete variable domain, with remaining parts taken from reference TRBV2 and TRBJ2-7, reads EPEVTQTPSHQVTQMGQEVILRCVPISNHLYFYWYRQILGQKVEFLVSFYNNEISEKSEIFDDQFSVERPDGSNFTLKIRSTKLEDSAMYFCAWTGPLYEQYFGPGTRLTVT.

This clonotype has only a few counts. This chain connects TRBV12-3 or TRBV12-4 to TRBJ2-1; 8 bases are a match to TRBD1. V gave up 2 bases and J gave up 8 bases; unmatched junction bases: 5. The CDR3 spans 14 residues. DNA for the CDR3: TGTGCCAGCAGTTTATACCAGGGGGCGGATGAGCAGTTCTTC. This codes for CASSLYQGADEQFF.

There are many counts of this clonotype. The chain couples TRBV7-8 to TRBJ1-2; weak D call: TRBD1 (6 bases). With 1 base removed from V and 10 bases from J, the gap between germline ends came to 13 bases. This CDR3 region has 13 residues. The germline V gene encodes CDR1 SGHVS and CDR2 FQNEAQ. The CDR3 reads CASSLGRTEHYTF. The CDR3 DNA follows: TGTGCCAGCAGCTTAGGGAGGACAGAACACTACACCTTC.

Concerning this clonotype: A clone one base away is much larger, so this may be a read error. V gene TRBV5-5 combines with J gene TRBJ2-5; 7 nucleotides align to TRBD1. The V gene end was trimmed by 4 bases and the J gene end by 7 bases; junction bases not matched to a gene: 13. Per germline, CDR1 SGHKS and CDR2 YYEKEE (reference sequence). The CDR3 covers 15 residues. The CDR3 sequence is CASSPHATGVGTQYF. For the CDR3, the DNA is TGTGCCAGCAGCCCCCACGCTACAGGGGTCGGGACCCAGTACTTC.

At least ten counts were recorded for this clonotype. V usage is TRBV6-5 and J usage is TRBJ1-2; TRBD1 might be the D (6 bases). V was clipped by 6 bases and J by 3 bases, with 14 bases between them. CDR1 MNHEY and CDR2 SVGAGI come from the germline V gene. The CDR3 spans 14 residues. CDR3 residues: CASSSDRPHYGYTF. In DNA, the CDR3 is TGTGCCAGCAGCTCGGACAGACCCCACTATGGCTACACCTTC.

This clonotype was found once. V gene TRBV10-3 combines with J gene TRBJ2-1, with 7 nucleotides matching TRBD1. Per the germline V gene, CDR1 is ENHRY and CDR2 is SYGVKD. This CDR3 has 14 residues. V lost 3 bases to trimming and J lost 9 bases; unmatched junction nucleotides: 8. CDR3 residues: CAISDGTVVGEQFF. The DNA of the CDR3 is TGTGCCATCAGTGATGGGACAGTTGTTGGTGAGCAGTTCTTC.

This sequence joins TRBV7-9 and TRBJ1-1; D remains ambiguous. The CDR3 totals 11 residues. Germline V lookup: CDR1 SEHNR, CDR2 FQNEAQ (reference sequence). V lost 10 bases to trimming and J lost 7 bases, with 13 bases between them. CDR3: CAIPGSGEAFF. CDR3 bases: TGTGCCATCCCGGGGAGCGGTGAAGCTTTCTTT.

Ten or more counts support this clonotype. V gene TRBV2 combines with J gene TRBJ2-3; D gene uncertain. This CDR3 comprises 14 residues. Germline values: CDR1 SNHLY, CDR2 FYNNEI. The V and J ends lost 6 bases and 2 bases respectively, with 12 bases between them. This CDR3 reads CASRDPFTTDTQYF. In DNA, the CDR3 is TGTGCCAGCAGAGACCCATTCACCACAGATACGCAGTATTTT. The variable domain in full, completed from reference TRBV2 and TRBJ2-3, reads EPEVTQTPSHQVTQMGQEVILRCVPISNHLYFYWYRQILGQKVEFLVSFYNNEISEKSEIFDDQFSVERPDGSNFTLKIRSTKLEDSAMYFCASRDPFTTDTQYFGPGTRLTVL.